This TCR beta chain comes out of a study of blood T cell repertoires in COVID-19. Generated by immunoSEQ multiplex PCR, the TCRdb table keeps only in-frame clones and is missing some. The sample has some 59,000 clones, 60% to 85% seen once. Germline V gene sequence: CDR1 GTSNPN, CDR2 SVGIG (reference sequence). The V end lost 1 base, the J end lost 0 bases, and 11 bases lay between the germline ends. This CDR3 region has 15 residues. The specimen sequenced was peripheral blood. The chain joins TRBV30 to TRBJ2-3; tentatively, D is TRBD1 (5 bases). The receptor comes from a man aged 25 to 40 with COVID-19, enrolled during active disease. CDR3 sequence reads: CAWSGGVGSTDTQYF. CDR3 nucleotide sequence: TGTGCCTGGAGTGGGGGCGTTGGGAGCACAGATACGCAGTATTTT. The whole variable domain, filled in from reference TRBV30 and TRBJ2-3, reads SQTIHQWPATLVQPVGSPLSLECTVEGTSNPNLYWYRQAAGRGLQLLFYSVGIGQISSEVPQNLSASRPQDRQFILSSKKLLLSDSGFYLCAWSGGVGSTDTQYFGPGTRLTVL.